This T cell receptor (beta chain) is drawn from a study of CD8 T cells in Susac syndrome. This clonotype has only one observation. CD8+ and CD4+ T cells from blood underwent TCR beta sequencing, which was carried out in a high-throughput format. Diagnostic criteria defined recently for definite or probable disease were met by the Susac syndrome patients. Germline CDR1 GTSNPN, CDR2 SVGIG (reference sequence). V lost 2 bases and J lost 10, with 12 bases in between. CDR3 length: 12 amino acids. RNA amounts of about 0.5 to 1 ug underwent reverse transcription with random hexamers. TCRdb re-called the immunoSEQ multiplex PCR reads through MiXCR, storing one row per CDR3 protein. The sample has 200,000 to 300,000 distinct CDR3 sequences; almost 97% are singletons.

The receptor's source is a human donor with Susac syndrome. This rearrangement joins TRBV30 to TRBJ2-1; tentatively, D is TRBD2 (5 bases). The sequenced sample consisted of CD4+ T cells from PBMCs. CDR3: CAWSREGREQFF. The CDR3 nucleotides are TGTGCCTGGAGTCGGGAAGGAAGGGAGCAGTTCTTC.